Listed here are 23 T cell receptor beta chains from one sample, sequenced in a study of post-analysis software for immune sequencing data. General study findings and limits: Five or six TRBV segments were significantly more frequent in patients than in controls. TRBV5-6, TRBV5-1 and TRBV20-1 were among these segments.

cDNA libraries of TCR beta carried unique molecular identifiers. TCRdb ran MiXCR on the PCR reads and lists one entry per CDR3 protein. The sample carries roughly 410,000 distinct CDR3 sequences, roughly 38% recorded once. These receptors' antigens are unknown. Sequencing was done on a sample of blood. The receptors were gathered from a girl under 18 with multiple sclerosis.

The V call is TRBV28, the J call TRBJ1-2; D gene unclear. The CDR3 runs to 13 residues. The germline V gene has CDR1 MDHEN and CDR2 SYDVKM. The V and J ends lost 8 bases and 0 bases respectively, with 10 bases between them. CDR3 in amino acids: CASSGSPNYGYTF. CDR3 nucleotides: TGTGCCAGCTCAGGTAGTCCTAACTATGGCTACACCTTC.

This clonotype was observed a few times. This rearrangement joins TRBV5-1 to TRBJ2-5, with TRBD1 matching over 7 bases. V trimming: 0 bases; J trimming: 5 bases; junction bases outside the gene matches: 16. The germline V gene has CDR1 SGHRS and CDR2 YFSETQ. The CDR3 sequence is 18 residues long. The CDR3 bases are TGCGCCAGCAGCTTGGGACGAACTCGACAGGGCCCCCGGGAGACCCAGTACTTC. Its translation: CASSLGRTRQGPRETQYF.

The genes are TRBV5-1 and TRBJ2-7, with 7 bases identical to TRBD2. Germline CDR1 reads SGHRS; CDR2 reads YFSETQ. This CDR3 is built from 14 residues. The V segment lost 4 bases and the J segment 5 bases; nucleotides outside the gene matches: 9. The CDR3 DNA is TGCGCCAGCAGCCCCAGCGGGGTTGGGGACGAGCAGTACTTC. As protein: CASSPSGVGDEQYF.

The chain links TRBV5-4 to TRBJ2-1; 7 bases line up with TRBD2. The CDR3 sequence is 14 residues long. CDR1 and CDR2 from the germline V gene are SGHNT and YYREEE (reference sequence). Trimming at V came to 2 bases and at J to 5 bases, leaving 4 bases not matched to a gene. The DNA of the CDR3 is TGTGCCAGCAGCTTCCCTAGCGGCCACAATGAGCAGTTCTTC. Protein: CASSFPSGHNEQFF.

The J gene is TRBJ2-4, the V gene TRBV2; the D is unclear. The V end was cut by 7 bases, the J end by 15 bases, with 19 bases between. The germline gives CDR1 SNHLY, CDR2 FYNNEI. The CDR3 is made up of 12 amino acids. The CDR3: CASTLSRSRGYF. In nucleotides, the CDR3 is TGTGCCAGCACCCTTTCGAGGAGTCGTGGGTACTTC.

The V gene is TRBV2, the J gene TRBJ1-1; D is ambiguous. The CDR3 contains 12 residues. Germline values: CDR1 SNHLY, CDR2 FYNNEI. Trimming left V 11 bases short and J 3 bases short, with 13 bases between. The CDR3 loop reads CAGSRRDTEAFF. The CDR3, as DNA: TGTGCCGGCTCCAGGAGAGACACTGAAGCTTTCTTT.

The chain employs TRBV7-6 and TRBJ2-3, with 9 bases fitting TRBD2. The CDR3 is 15 amino acids. The ends lost 3 bases at V and 7 bases at J; junction bases unmatched: 8. Per germline, CDR1 SGHVS and CDR2 FNYEAQ. Here the CDR3 DNA reads TGTGCCAGCAGCTTGAGGACTAGCGTGGGACATACGCAGTATTTT. It translates to CASSLRTSVGHTQYF.

CDR3 nucleotides: TGTGCCAGCAGTTTTACTTATGGCGTATCCTACGAGCAGTACTTC. Translating it yields CASSFTYGVSYEQYF. The V and J genes are TRBV12-3 or TRBV12-4 and TRBJ2-7; unclear D gene. Between the trimmed V and J ends, which lost 3 bases and 1 base, there was a span of 13 bases. The CDR3 is made up of 15 amino acids.

A few counts support this clonotype. The chain has TRBV10-3 and TRBJ1-2, with D possibly TRBD1 on 6 matching bases. The V end lost 8 bases, the J end lost 0 bases, and 19 bases lay between the germline ends. The CDR3 consists of 16 residues. The germline CDR1 and CDR2 sequences are ENHRY and SYGVKD. CDR3 residues: CAIRQGPLLANYGYTF. CDR3 DNA: TGTGCCATCCGCCAGGGGCCTCTTTTAGCTAACTATGGCTACACCTTC.

This clonotype was seen once. V is TRBV7-2 and J is TRBJ2-3; weak D call: TRBD2 (5 bases). The CDR3 spans 15 residues. Germline lookup yields CDR1 SGHTA and CDR2 FQGNSA. Trimming left V 5 bases short and J 3 bases short, with 15 bases between. In nucleotides, the CDR3 is TGTGCCAGCAGCCCCCCGGGAACTCTTACAGATACGCAGTATTTT. As protein: CASSPPGTLTDTQYF.

The chain has TRBV6-2 or TRBV6-3 and TRBJ2-1; 9 positions agree with TRBD1. After removal of 0 bases from V and 7 bases from J, the junction contained 10 bases not matched to a gene. Germline V gene data show CDR1 as MNHEY and CDR2 as SVGEGT. The length of the CDR3 is 17 residues. As DNA, the CDR3 is TGTGCCAGCAGTTACTCGAAAGGACAGGGGACGCCGAATGAGCAGTTCTTC. Translated: CASSYSKGQGTPNEQFF.

V usage is TRBV12-3 or TRBV12-4 and J usage is TRBJ1-2; D uncertain. V gave up 6 bases and J gave up 4 bases, with 18 bases separating them. The CDR3 loop spans 15 amino acids. CDR3 DNA: TGTGCCAGCAGGGCTTACGGGGAAGGACTCTATGGCTACACCTTC. Its protein is CASRAYGEGLYGYTF.

Only a few counts were recorded for this clonotype. CDR3 coding DNA: TGTGCCAGCAGCATAAGGGGGGACCCCGTCACAGATACGCAGTATTTT. Amino acids: CASSIRGDPVTDTQYF. The J gene is TRBJ2-3, the V gene TRBV9; the D gene could be TRBD1 or TRBD2 (6 bases each). Germline values: CDR1 SGDLS, CDR2 YYNGEE. This CDR3 spans 16 amino acids. Trimming took off 4 bases at V and 2 bases at J, with 17 bases between the two ends.

V gene TRBV9 combines with J gene TRBJ1-2; D unresolved. V lost 4 bases and J 2 bases, leaving 15 bases between the germline ends. The CDR3 covers 15 residues. CDR1 SGDLS and CDR2 YYNGEE come from the germline V gene. DNA for the CDR3: TGTGCCAGCAGCCCAGATTCCAGCACGAACTATGGCTACACCTTC. Encoded protein: CASSPDSSTNYGYTF.

This clonotype was recorded a few times. This chain uses TRBV12-3 or TRBV12-4 with TRBJ1-1, with a tentative D call TRBD1 (5 bases). Trimming removed 4 bases at V and 11 bases at J, with 20 bases between. This CDR3 spans 14 amino acids. CDR3 residues: CASSSHTGLTPAFF. The CDR3 bases are TGTGCCAGCAGTTCACATACAGGCCTTACGCCCGCTTTCTTT.

This clonotype has ten or more counts. V and J are TRBV29-1 and TRBJ2-1, with no clear D. The CDR3 is 11 residues long. Germline assignment: CDR1 SQVTM and CDR2 ANQGSEA. Trimming removed 6 bases at V and 3 bases at J, with 6 bases between. The CDR3 bases are TGCAGCGTGGGGTTCTACAATGAGCAGTTCTTC. Its translation: CSVGFYNEQFF.

The chain joins TRBV12-3 or TRBV12-4 to TRBJ2-5; 10 bases are a match to TRBD2. The CDR3 runs 15 residues. The ends lost 5 bases at V and 5 bases at J; junction bases unmatched: 8. The CDR3 coding sequence is TGTGCCAGCAGTACCCCAGCGGGGGGGCTTGAGACCCAGTACTTC. Encoded protein: CASSTPAGGLETQYF.

The rearrangement uses TRBV7-2 and TRBJ2-7; D may be TRBD2 (7 bases). The CDR3 is made up of 14 amino acids. The V gene's germline CDR1 is SGHTA and CDR2 FQGNSA. V shed 1 base and J shed 7 bases, with 14 bases lying between them. CDR3 in amino acids: CASSLDRGAGEQYF. The CDR3 DNA sequence: TGTGCCAGCAGCTTAGACCGGGGGGCGGGAGAGCAGTACTTC.

For this clonotype: Since a much larger clone is just one base distant, this may be a read error. The rearrangement uses TRBV20-1 and TRBJ2-6; weak D call: TRBD2 (5 bases). V was cut by 8 bases and J by 0 bases, with 17 bases left in between. There are 16 residues in the CDR3. The germline CDR1 and CDR2 sequences are DFQATT and SNEGSKA (reference sequence). The CDR3 coding sequence is TGCAGTACTGATACCGGGGAGCCCTCTGGGGCCAACGTCCTGACTTTC. Translation gives CSTDTGEPSGANVLTF.

This clonotype was seen once. This chain links TRBV12-3 or TRBV12-4 with TRBJ2-3; possible D gene TRBD2, 5 bases. Trimming left V 7 bases short and J 5 bases short, with 13 bases between. The CDR3 length is 13 residues. This CDR3 reads CASTSPGLDTQYF. The CDR3 DNA is TGTGCCAGCACCTCGCCGGGGTTAGATACGCAGTATTTT.

With respect to this clonotype: At one end the junction does not follow the germline gene, possibly because of a read error. The V and J genes are TRBV5-6 and TRBJ2-2; D is tentatively TRBD1 or TRBD2 (6 bases each). Germline V gene sequence: CDR1 SGHDT, CDR2 YYEEEE. The CDR3 covers 14 residues. For the CDR3, the DNA is TGTGCCAGCAGCTTGATCGGGAGAAAGGGGGAGCGGTTTTTT. Translating gives CASSLIGRKGERFF.

The V call is TRBV6-5, the J call TRBJ2-2; D gene uncertain. In germline, CDR1 is MNHEY, CDR2 SVGAGI. CDR3 length: 15 residues. Trimming pared 2 bases from V and 6 bases from J, leaving 13 bases between. CDR3: CASSYRPPWAGELFF. The DNA of the CDR3 is TGTGCCAGCAGTTACCGGCCCCCCTGGGCCGGGGAGCTGTTTTTT.

The gene calls are TRBV12-3 or TRBV12-4 and TRBJ1-2; 9 bases are a match to TRBD1. The length of the CDR3 is 14 residues. J was trimmed by 8 bases and V by 8 bases; bases with no gene match: 12. Written as DNA, the CDR3 is TGTGCCAGCGGGGAGGGGGACAGGGAGTTCGGCTACACCTTC. The encoded protein is CASGEGDREFGYTF.